The 24 T cell receptor beta chains below were found in one sample sequenced in a study of cytomegalovirus exposure and HLA in healthy donors. The study ran its PCR with 60 Vbeta and 13 Jbeta primers. Using immunoSEQ multiplex PCR, the repertoire was profiled, and TCRdb retains in-frame clones only, with some absent. This sample carries 140,000 or so clones, around 80% of them seen once, and the ten largest clones take 2.5% to 3%. Material: PBMCs. These receptors were obtained from a female donor in good health and CMV-seronegative.

The chain uses TRBV6-5 and TRBJ1-1, with TRBD1 identical over 8 bases. The CDR3 totals 14 residues. In germline, CDR1 is MNHEY, CDR2 SVGAGI. Unmatched junction bases numbered 4, after V lost 6 bases and J lost 1 base. The CDR3 spells CASSKTGGNTEAFF. The CDR3 DNA sequence: TGTGCCAGCAGCAAAACAGGGGGGAACACTGAAGCTTTCTTT.

V and J are TRBV5-1 and TRBJ2-7; a possible D gene is TRBD2 (6 bases). The CDR3 spans 17 residues. Germline V lookup: CDR1 SGHRS, CDR2 YFSETQ. V lost 4 bases and J 4 bases, leaving 24 bases between the germline ends. CDR3 nucleotide sequence: TGCGCCAGCAGCATATCTCCGCCGGGACTTCACCTTTACGAGCAGTACTTC. Its protein product is CASSISPPGLHLYEQYF.

The genes are TRBV12-5 and TRBJ2-1; D is perhaps TRBD2 (6 bases). V was cut by 1 base and J by 8 bases, with 15 bases left in between. Germline V gene lookup returns CDR1 LGHNT and CDR2 FRNRAP. The CDR3 is 15 residues long. The CDR3 sequence: CASGLGMGTADEQFF. Here the CDR3 DNA reads TGTGCTAGTGGTTTGGGTATGGGGACTGCGGATGAGCAGTTCTTC.

This clone turned up a few times. The chain combines TRBV27 with TRBJ2-1, with TRBD2 as a possible D gene (6 bases). Germline V gene lookup returns CDR1 MNHEY and CDR2 SMNVEV (reference sequence). This CDR3 is built from 13 residues. Trimming removed 5 bases from V and 4 bases from J, with 9 bases in between. This chain's CDR3 is CASSLGTYNEQFF. CDR3 in DNA: TGTGCCAGCAGTCTAGGGACTTACAATGAGCAGTTCTTC.

The CDR3 protein is CAISESILGRGNVYEQFF. CDR3 DNA: TGTGCCATCAGTGAGTCGATTTTGGGGCGGGGTAACGTCTATGAGCAGTTCTTC. The chain employs TRBV10-3 and TRBJ2-1; tentative D call: TRBD2 (6 bases). Germline V CDR1 and CDR2: ENHRY, SYGVKD. Trimming removed 0 bases from V and 8 bases from J, with 23 bases in between. The length of the CDR3 is 18 residues.

The genes are TRBV18 and TRBJ1-2, with D perhaps matching TRBD1 (6 bases). The germline V and J ends were trimmed by 3 bases and 6 bases, with 14 bases remaining between them. Germline-derived CDR1 and CDR2 are KGHSH and LQKENI. This CDR3 is 14 amino acids long. In nucleotides, the CDR3 is TGTGCCAGCTCACCCTTAAGGGGGAGAAATGGCTACACCTTC. The encoded protein is CASSPLRGRNGYTF. Full variable domain (outside the CDR3, taken from reference TRBV18 and TRBJ1-2): NAGVMQNPRHLVRRRGQEARLRCSPMKGHSHVYWYRQLPEEGLKFMVYLQKENIIDESGMPKERFSAEFPKEGPSILRIQQVVRGDSAAYFCASSPLRGRNGYTFGSGTRLTVV.

The V and J genes are TRBV19 and TRBJ1-2, with D maybe TRBD1 (5 bases). V lost 2 bases to trimming and J lost 8 bases, with 15 bases between them. The V gene's germline CDR1 is LNHDA and CDR2 SQIVND (reference sequence). The CDR3 is 14 residues long. CDR3 region: CASSISWGGEGYTF. CDR3 nucleotide sequence: TGTGCCAGTAGTATAAGTTGGGGCGGAGAAGGCTACACCTTC. Variable domain in full (rest from reference TRBV19 and TRBJ1-2): DGGITQSPKYLFRKEGQNVTLSCEQNLNHDAMYWYRQDPGQGLRLIYYSQIVNDFQKGDIAEGYSVSREKKESFPLTVTSAQKNPTAFYLCASSISWGGEGYTFGSGTRLTVV.

The chain uses TRBV19 and TRBJ2-7, with 8 bases identical to TRBD1. This CDR3 has 16 amino acids. V lost 6 bases and J lost 6; bases outside the gene matches: 16. Germline assignment: CDR1 LNHDA and CDR2 SQIVND (reference sequence). The CDR3 is CASSEIAGTGVSEQYF. The CDR3 DNA follows: TGTGCCAGTAGCGAGATTGCCGGGACAGGAGTGTCCGAGCAGTACTTC.

The DNA of the CDR3 is TGTGCCATCAGTCGGGAGACCTACGAGCAGTACTTC. It translates to CAISRETYEQYF. The chain recombines TRBV10-3 with TRBJ2-7; TRBD2 might be the D (6 bases). Trimming pared 5 bases from V and 2 bases from J, leaving 7 bases between. Germline V gene sequence: CDR1 ENHRY, CDR2 SYGVKD. The CDR3 totals 12 residues.

The genes are TRBV5-1 and TRBJ2-1, with 8 positions matching TRBD2. The V gene end was trimmed by 4 bases and the J gene end by 7 bases; junction bases not matched to a gene: 13. There are 16 residues in the CDR3. Germline CDR1 and CDR2: SGHRS and YFSETQ. The CDR3 nucleotides are TGCGCCAGCAGCGCCGTCGGAGCGGGAGTTATGAATGAGCAGTTCTTC. This sequence encodes CASSAVGAGVMNEQFF.

This clone was seen a few times. The chain employs TRBV12-5 and TRBJ1-1, with TRBD1 matching 10 bases. Germline CDR1 reads LGHNT; CDR2 reads FRNRAP. Trimming removed 6 bases from V and 3 bases from J; junction bases left unmatched: 19. The CDR3 sequence is 19 residues long. The CDR3 loop is CASGYYSGQGTPRDTEAFF. DNA of the CDR3: TGTGCTAGTGGCTACTACTCGGGACAGGGGACGCCCAGGGACACTGAAGCTTTCTTT. Variable domain in full (rest from reference TRBV12-5 and TRBJ1-1): DARVTQTPRHKVTEMGQEVTMRCQPILGHNTVFWYRQTMMQGLELLAYFRNRAPLDDSGMPKDRFSAEMPDATLATLKIQPSEPRDSAVYFCASGYYSGQGTPRDTEAFFGQGTRLTVV.

This chain connects TRBV10-3 to TRBJ1-1; D remains ambiguous. V was cut by 4 bases and J by 4 bases, with 10 bases left in between. In germline, CDR1 is ENHRY, CDR2 SYGVKD. This CDR3 comprises 13 residues. As DNA, the CDR3 is TGTGCCATCAGTGTCAGAGCGTCCACTGAAGCTTTCTTT. Protein product: CAISVRASTEAFF.

This rearrangement joins TRBV7-9 to TRBJ1-5; TRBD1 agrees at 9 bases. CDR3 length: 15 residues. The germline V gene has CDR1 SEHNR and CDR2 FQNEAQ (reference sequence). V lost 5 bases and J lost 4; bases outside the gene matches: 6. The DNA for the CDR3 is TGTGCCAGCAGCCCGGGGACAGGGTCAAATCAGCCCCAGCATTTT. It yields the protein CASSPGTGSNQPQHF.

The chain recombines TRBV7-9 with TRBJ2-1, with TRBD2 matching over 12 bases. Per the germline V gene, CDR1 is SEHNR and CDR2 is FQNEAQ (reference sequence). Trimming removed 5 bases from V and 6 bases from J; junction bases left unmatched: 11. The CDR3 runs 17 residues. The CDR3 reads CASSPRLAGVIGNEQFF. The CDR3 region has the DNA TGTGCCAGCAGCCCGAGACTAGCGGGAGTGATTGGCAATGAGCAGTTCTTC.

The gene calls are TRBV29-1 and TRBJ2-2; 13 bases fit TRBD2. J gave up 7 bases and V 6 bases, and 11 bases lay outside the gene matches. The CDR3 length is 16 residues. Germline V gene data show CDR1 as SQVTM and CDR2 as ANQGSEA. CDR3 in amino acids: CSVDSGLAGVGGELFF. CDR3 bases: TGCAGCGTAGACTCCGGACTAGCGGGAGTCGGCGGGGAGCTGTTTTTT.

In its sample, this clone is medium-sized. The V and J genes are TRBV7-6 and TRBJ1-1, with a tentative D call TRBD1 (5 bases). Germline lookup yields CDR1 SGHVS and CDR2 FNYEAQ. With 4 bases removed from V and 4 bases from J, the gap between germline ends came to 13 bases. CDR3 size: 14 residues. The CDR3 region is CASSSAGRPTEAFF. The CDR3, as DNA: TGTGCCAGCAGCTCGGCAGGGCGTCCCACTGAAGCTTTCTTT.

This clone has a single count. This chain connects TRBV28 to TRBJ1-3, with D possibly matching TRBD1 (6 bases). V lost 8 bases and J 2 bases, leaving 13 bases between the germline ends. The CDR3 contains 14 residues. The V gene's germline CDR1 is MDHEN and CDR2 SYDVKM. Here the CDR3 DNA reads TGTGCCAGCTGTGGACAGACGGCTGGAAACACCATATATTTT. This gives the protein CASCGQTAGNTIYF.

This clone was picked up one time. This sequence joins TRBV30 and TRBJ2-5; 10 nucleotides match TRBD1. The J call may not be correct, given that the DNA end is closer to TRBJ2-7. The CDR3 spans 13 residues. Germline V gene sequence: CDR1 GTSNPN, CDR2 SVGIG (reference sequence). CDR3 amino acids: CAWSSGQGDEQYF. CDR3 coding DNA: TGTGCCTGGAGCAGCGGACAGGGGGACGAGCAGTACTTC.

This clone was counted only a few times. J is TRBJ1-1 and V is TRBV2; 8 positions match TRBD1. Trimming removed 6 bases from V and 5 bases from J; junction bases left unmatched: 5. This CDR3 is 13 amino acids long. Germline V lookup: CDR1 SNHLY, CDR2 FYNNEI. CDR3 sequence: CASRDRVGTEAFF. The CDR3 nucleotides are TGTGCCAGCAGGGACAGGGTGGGAACTGAAGCTTTCTTT.

V and J are TRBV30 and TRBJ1-3; D is unclear. V gave up 8 bases and J gave up 0 bases, with 8 bases separating them. The CDR3 is 12 residues long. CDR1 is GTSNPN, CDR2 SVGIG, per germline (reference sequence). The CDR3 loop is CARGSSGNTIYF. The CDR3 DNA follows: TGTGCCCGGGGAAGCTCTGGAAACACCATATATTTT.

The V and J genes are TRBV28 and TRBJ1-2, with D maybe TRBD1 (6 bases). The CDR3 covers 13 residues. Trimming left V 7 bases short and J 4 bases short, with 13 bases between. CDR1 is MDHEN, CDR2 SYDVKM, per germline. The chain's CDR3 is CASTLGAGYGYTF. In DNA, the CDR3 is TGTGCCAGCACCCTGGGGGCGGGCTATGGCTACACCTTC.

The table lists this clone with a few counts. The gene calls are TRBV6-1 and TRBJ2-4; D ambiguous. CDR3 size: 14 residues. V gave up 6 bases and J gave up 5 bases, with 14 bases separating them. Looked up from germline, CDR1 is MNHNS and CDR2 is SASEGT. The CDR3 sequence: CASRISDKQNIQYF. As DNA, the CDR3 is TGTGCCAGCAGGATAAGTGACAAGCAAAACATTCAGTACTTC.

The CDR3 region is CAWRIDRGSLAFF. The CDR3 DNA reads as TGTGCCTGGAGAATAGACAGGGGAAGTTTAGCTTTCTTT. The chain combines TRBV30 with TRBJ1-1; 8 bases align to TRBD1. The trim removed 3 bases at V and 10 bases at J, leaving 10 bases unmatched. The CDR3 totals 13 residues. Germline V gene lookup returns CDR1 GTSNPN and CDR2 SVGIG (reference sequence).

V is TRBV7-3 and J is TRBJ1-6; possibly TRBD1 for D (6 bases). Germline CDR1 is SGHTA and CDR2 is FQGTGA. CDR3 size: 16 residues. The V and J ends lost 5 bases and 9 bases respectively, with 20 bases between them. The CDR3: CASSLLPPGARSPLHF. The CDR3 region has the DNA TGTGCCAGCAGCCTCCTCCCCCCAGGGGCCCGTTCACCCCTCCACTTT.